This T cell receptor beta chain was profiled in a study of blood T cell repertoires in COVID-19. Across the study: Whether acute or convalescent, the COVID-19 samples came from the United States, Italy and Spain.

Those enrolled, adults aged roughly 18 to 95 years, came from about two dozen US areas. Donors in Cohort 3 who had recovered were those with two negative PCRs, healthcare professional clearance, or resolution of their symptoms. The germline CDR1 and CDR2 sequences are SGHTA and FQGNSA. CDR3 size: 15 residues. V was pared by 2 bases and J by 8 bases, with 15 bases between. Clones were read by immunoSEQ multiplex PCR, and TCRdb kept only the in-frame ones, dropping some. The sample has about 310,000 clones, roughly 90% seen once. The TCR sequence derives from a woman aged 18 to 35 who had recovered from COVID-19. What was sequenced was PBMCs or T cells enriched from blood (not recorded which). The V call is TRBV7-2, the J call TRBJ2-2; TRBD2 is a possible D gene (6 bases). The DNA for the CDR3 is TGTGCCAGCAGCTTACGAACCGGCGGGGTGGGGGAGCTGTTTTTT. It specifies CASSLRTGGVGELFF. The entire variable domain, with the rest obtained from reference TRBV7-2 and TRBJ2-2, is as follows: GAGVSQSPSNKVTEKGKDVELRCDPISGHTALYWYRQSLGQGLEFLIYFQGNSAPDKSGLPSDRFSAERTGGSVSTLTIQRTQQEDSAVYLCASSLRTGGVGELFFGEGSRLTVL.